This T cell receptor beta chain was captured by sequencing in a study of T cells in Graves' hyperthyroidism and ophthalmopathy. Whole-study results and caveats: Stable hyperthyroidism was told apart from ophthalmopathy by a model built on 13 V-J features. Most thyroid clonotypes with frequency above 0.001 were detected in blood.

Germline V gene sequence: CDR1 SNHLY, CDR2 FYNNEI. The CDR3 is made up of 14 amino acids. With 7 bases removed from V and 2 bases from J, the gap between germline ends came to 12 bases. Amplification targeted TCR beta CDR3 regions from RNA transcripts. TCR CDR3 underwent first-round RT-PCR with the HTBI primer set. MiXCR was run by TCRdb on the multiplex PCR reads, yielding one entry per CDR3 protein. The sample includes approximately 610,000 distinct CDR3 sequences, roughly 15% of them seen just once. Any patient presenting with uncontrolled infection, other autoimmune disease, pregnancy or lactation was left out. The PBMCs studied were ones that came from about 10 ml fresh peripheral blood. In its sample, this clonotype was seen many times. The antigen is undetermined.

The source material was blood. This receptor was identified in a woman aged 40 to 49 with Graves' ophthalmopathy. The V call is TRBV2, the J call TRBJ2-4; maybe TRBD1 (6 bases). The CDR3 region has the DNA TGTGCCAGCAATACAGGGTCAACCAAAAACATTCAGTACTTC. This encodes CASNTGSTKNIQYF.